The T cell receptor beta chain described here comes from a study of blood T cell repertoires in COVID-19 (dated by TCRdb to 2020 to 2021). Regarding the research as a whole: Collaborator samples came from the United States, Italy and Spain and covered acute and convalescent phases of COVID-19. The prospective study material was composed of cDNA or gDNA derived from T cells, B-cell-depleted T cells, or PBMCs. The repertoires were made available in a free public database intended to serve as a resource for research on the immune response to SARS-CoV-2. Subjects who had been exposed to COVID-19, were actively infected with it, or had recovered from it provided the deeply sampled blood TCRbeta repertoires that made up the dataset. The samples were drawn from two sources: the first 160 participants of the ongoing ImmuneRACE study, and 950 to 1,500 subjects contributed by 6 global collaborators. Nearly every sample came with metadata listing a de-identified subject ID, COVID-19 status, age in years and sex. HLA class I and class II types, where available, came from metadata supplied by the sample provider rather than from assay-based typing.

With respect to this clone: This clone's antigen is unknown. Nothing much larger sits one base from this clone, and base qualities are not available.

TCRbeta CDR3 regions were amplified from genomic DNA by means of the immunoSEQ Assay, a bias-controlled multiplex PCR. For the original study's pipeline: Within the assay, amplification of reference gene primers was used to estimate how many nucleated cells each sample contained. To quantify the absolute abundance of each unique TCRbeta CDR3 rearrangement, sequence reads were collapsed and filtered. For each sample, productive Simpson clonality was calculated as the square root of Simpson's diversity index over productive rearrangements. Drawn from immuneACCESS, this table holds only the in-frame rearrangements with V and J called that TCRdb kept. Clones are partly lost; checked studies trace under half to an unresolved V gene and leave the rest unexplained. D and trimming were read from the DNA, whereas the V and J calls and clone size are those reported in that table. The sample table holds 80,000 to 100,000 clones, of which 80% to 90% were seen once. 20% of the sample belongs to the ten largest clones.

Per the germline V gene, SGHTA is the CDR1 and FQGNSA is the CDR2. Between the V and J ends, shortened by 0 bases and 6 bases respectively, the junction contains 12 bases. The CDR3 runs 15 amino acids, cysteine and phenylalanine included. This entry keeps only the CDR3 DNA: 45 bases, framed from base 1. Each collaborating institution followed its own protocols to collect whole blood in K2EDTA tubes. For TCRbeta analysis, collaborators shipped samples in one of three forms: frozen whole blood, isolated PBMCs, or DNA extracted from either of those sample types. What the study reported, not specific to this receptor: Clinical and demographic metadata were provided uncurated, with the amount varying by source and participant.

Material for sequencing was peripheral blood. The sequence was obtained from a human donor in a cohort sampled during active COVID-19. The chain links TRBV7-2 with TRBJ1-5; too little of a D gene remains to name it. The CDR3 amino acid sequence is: CASSLALRRVQPQHF. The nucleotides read TGTGCCAGCAGCTTAGCGCTAAGACGGGTTCAGCCCCAGCATTTT.